These T cell receptor beta chains were read from a single sample in a study of CD8 T cells in Susac syndrome. Each CDR3 protein gets one entry after TCRdb re-called the immunoSEQ multiplex PCR reads with MiXCR. The table records some 170,000 distinct CDR3 sequences, roughly 94% of them present only once. The specimen was CD4+ T cells from PBMCs. The receptors derive from a human donor with Susac syndrome. The CDR3 runs from the conserved cysteine through the conserved F or W. A D gene is named only where the DNA matches it firmly. The listing skips clone size in some rows; elsewhere it reads once, few, many or a size class.

d_call: -
v_call: TRBV7-2
j_call: TRBJ2-7
clone_size: few
cdr3_length: 15
cdr3_nt: TGTGCCAGCAGCTTAGGGGGGCCTTTGGGATACGAGCAGTACTTC
cdr3_aa: CASSLGGPLGYEQYF

d_call: -
v_call: TRBV12-3/TRBV12-4
j_call: TRBJ2-3
clone_size: -
cdr3_length: 17
cdr3_nt: TGTGCCAGCAGTTCCCGACCGACAGGCCGTAGCACAGATACGCAGTATTTT
cdr3_aa: CASSSRPTGRSTDTQYF

d_call: -
v_call: TRBV20-1
j_call: TRBJ1-5
clone_size: -
cdr3_length: 11
cdr3_nt: TGCAGTGCTAGAGAGGAGGGGCCCCAGCATTTT
cdr3_aa: CSAREEGPQHF

d_call: -
v_call: TRBV2
j_call: TRBJ1-5
clone_size: -
cdr3_length: 14
cdr3_nt: TGTGCCAGCAGGAACAGGGACGGGGGTCAGCCCCAGCATTTT
cdr3_aa: CASRNRDGGQPQHF

d_call: TRBD1
v_call: TRBV7-2
j_call: TRBJ1-2
clone_size: -
cdr3_length: 17
cdr3_nt: TGTGCCAGCAGCCAGTACTCGGGGGACAGGGGGCGCCGAGGCTACACCTTC
cdr3_aa: CASSQYSGDRGRRGYTF

d_call: -
v_call: TRBV29-1
j_call: TRBJ2-1
clone_size: -
cdr3_length: 14
cdr3_nt: TGCAGCGTTGACTGGCGGGGAACCTACAATGAGCAGTTCTTC
cdr3_aa: CSVDWRGTYNEQFF

d_call: -
v_call: TRBV19
j_call: TRBJ1-1
clone_size: -
cdr3_length: 13
cdr3_nt: TGTGCCAGTAGTATTCAGATGAACACTGAAGCTTTCTTT
cdr3_aa: CASSIQMNTEAFF

d_call: -
v_call: TRBV5-1
j_call: TRBJ2-7
clone_size: -
cdr3_length: 15
cdr3_nt: TGCGCCAGCAGCTCTGACGGACGGAATAACGGGGAGCAGTACTTC
cdr3_aa: CASSSDGRNNGEQYF

d_call: TRBD1
v_call: TRBV19
j_call: TRBJ1-2
clone_size: once
cdr3_length: 14
cdr3_nt: TGTGCCAGTAGTCTCCACAGGGGGCAATATGGCTACACCTTC
cdr3_aa: CASSLHRGQYGYTF

d_call: -
v_call: TRBV7-9
j_call: TRBJ2-5
clone_size: -
cdr3_length: 14
cdr3_nt: TGTGCCAGCAGGCGAGGGCAGGAGCAAGAGACCCAGTACTTC
cdr3_aa: CASRRGQEQETQYF

d_call: TRBD1
v_call: TRBV20-1
j_call: TRBJ2-5
clone_size: -
cdr3_length: 15
cdr3_nt: TGCAGTGCGAGAACCGGGACAGGGGAACAAGAGACCCAGTACTTC
cdr3_aa: CSARTGTGEQETQYF

d_call: -
v_call: TRBV23-1
j_call: TRBJ1-2
clone_size: -
cdr3_length: 15
cdr3_nt: TGCGCCAGCAGTCAATCGGAGGGGGAAGACTATGGCTACACCTTC
cdr3_aa: CASSQSEGEDYGYTF

d_call: -
v_call: TRBV7-2
j_call: TRBJ2-5
clone_size: -
cdr3_length: 14
cdr3_nt: TGTGCCAGCAGCTTAAAGGGACTTCGAGAGACCCAGTACTTC
cdr3_aa: CASSLKGLRETQYF

d_call: TRBD2
v_call: TRBV30
j_call: TRBJ2-5
clone_size: -
cdr3_length: 15
cdr3_nt: TGTGCCTCGGAAGCCGGACTAGCGGACGGGGAGACCCAGTACTTC
cdr3_aa: CASEAGLADGETQYF

d_call: -
v_call: TRBV28
j_call: TRBJ2-5
clone_size: -
cdr3_length: 16
cdr3_nt: TGTGCCAGCAGTTTATTCTGGCGGAGGGAGCCGGAGACCCAGTACTTC
cdr3_aa: CASSLFWRREPETQYF

d_call: -
v_call: TRBV7-2
j_call: TRBJ1-3
clone_size: -
cdr3_length: 15
cdr3_nt: TGTGCCAGCAGCTTTGAGATCAGCTCTGGAAACACCATATATTTT
cdr3_aa: CASSFEISSGNTIYF

d_call: -
v_call: TRBV3-1
j_call: TRBJ2-1
clone_size: -
cdr3_length: 13
cdr3_nt: TGTGCCAGCAGCCAGGCCCGCTGGAATGAGCAGTTCTTC
cdr3_aa: CASSQARWNEQFF

d_call: -
v_call: TRBV11-1
j_call: TRBJ1-6
clone_size: -
cdr3_length: 15
cdr3_nt: TGTGCCAGCAGCTATGACAGCGGGTACAATTCACCCCTCCACTTT
cdr3_aa: CASSYDSGYNSPLHF

d_call: -
v_call: TRBV25-1
j_call: TRBJ2-5
clone_size: -
cdr3_length: 15
cdr3_nt: TGTGCCAGCAGTTTACAGGGAGTTTTACAAGAGACCCAGTACTTC
cdr3_aa: CASSLQGVLQETQYF

d_call: -
v_call: TRBV28
j_call: TRBJ2-1
clone_size: -
cdr3_length: 14
cdr3_nt: TGTGCCAGCAGTTTGGGGGGAGTCTACAATGAGCAGTTCTTC
cdr3_aa: CASSLGGVYNEQFF

d_call: -
v_call: TRBV14
j_call: TRBJ1-4
clone_size: -
cdr3_length: 15
cdr3_nt: TGTGCCAGCAGCCAAGTTAGAGGGGATAATGAAAAACTGTTTTTT
cdr3_aa: CASSQVRGDNEKLFF

d_call: -
v_call: TRBV5-1
j_call: TRBJ2-3
clone_size: -
cdr3_length: 15
cdr3_nt: TGCGCCAGCAGCGCCACGGTTGCCTTCACAGATACGCAGTATTTT
cdr3_aa: CASSATVAFTDTQYF

d_call: -
v_call: TRBV28
j_call: TRBJ2-1
clone_size: -
cdr3_length: 14
cdr3_nt: TGTGCCAGCAGCCCCCGACTTATCGGGGATGAGCAGTTCTTC
cdr3_aa: CASSPRLIGDEQFF

d_call: -
v_call: TRBV3-1
j_call: TRBJ1-2
clone_size: -
cdr3_length: 14
cdr3_nt: TGTGCCAGCAGCCTCAAGGGAGGTAACTATGGCTACACCTTC
cdr3_aa: CASSLKGGNYGYTF

d_call: TRBD1
v_call: TRBV7-9
j_call: TRBJ1-5
clone_size: -
cdr3_length: 15
cdr3_nt: TGTGCCAGCAGCTTAGGGACAGGTAGCCGTCAGCCCCAGCATTTT
cdr3_aa: CASSLGTGSRQPQHF

d_call: -
v_call: TRBV6-5
j_call: TRBJ1-5
clone_size: -
cdr3_length: 14
cdr3_nt: TGTGCCAGCAGAGAAAGGCGGTGGAATCAGCCCCAGCATTTT
cdr3_aa: CASRERRWNQPQHF

d_call: -
v_call: TRBV29-1
j_call: TRBJ1-1
clone_size: -
cdr3_length: 13
cdr3_nt: TGCAGCGTTCTCTCGACCCTGAACACTGAAGCTTTCTTT
cdr3_aa: CSVLSTLNTEAFF

d_call: -
v_call: TRBV4-1
j_call: TRBJ2-1
clone_size: -
cdr3_length: 15
cdr3_nt: TGCGCCAGCAGCCGACTCGGGTCTTTTACAAATGAGCAGTTCTTC
cdr3_aa: CASSRLGSFTNEQFF

d_call: -
v_call: TRBV5-4
j_call: TRBJ1-2
clone_size: -
cdr3_length: 17
cdr3_nt: TGTGCCAGCAGCTTGGAATTGGCGAGGAAGATCAACTATGGCTACACCTTC
cdr3_aa: CASSLELARKINYGYTF

d_call: TRBD1
v_call: TRBV28
j_call: TRBJ2-7
clone_size: -
cdr3_length: 15
cdr3_nt: TGTGCCAGCAGTTTAGGCGGGGACAGGGCATACGAGCAGTACTTC
cdr3_aa: CASSLGGDRAYEQYF

d_call: TRBD1
v_call: TRBV10-3
j_call: TRBJ2-2
clone_size: -
cdr3_length: 15
cdr3_nt: TGTGCCATCAGTGGAAGACAGGGGCACACCGGGGAGCTGTTTTTT
cdr3_aa: CAISGRQGHTGELFF

d_call: -
v_call: TRBV6-5
j_call: TRBJ1-2
clone_size: -
cdr3_length: 12
cdr3_nt: TGTGCCAGCAGTTATTCGGAGGGTGGCTACACCTTC
cdr3_aa: CASSYSEGGYTF

d_call: TRBD2
v_call: TRBV7-9
j_call: TRBJ2-3
clone_size: once
cdr3_length: 16
cdr3_nt: TGTGCCAGCAGCCCTTGGACTAGCGGGGACACAGATACGCAGTATTTT
cdr3_aa: CASSPWTSGDTDTQYF

d_call: -
v_call: TRBV30
j_call: TRBJ2-6
clone_size: -
cdr3_length: 15
cdr3_nt: TGTGCCTGGAGTGATGGAGCCTCTGGGGCCAACGTCCTGACTTTC
cdr3_aa: CAWSDGASGANVLTF

d_call: TRBD2
v_call: TRBV29-1
j_call: TRBJ2-5
clone_size: -
cdr3_length: 14
cdr3_nt: TGCAGCGCCACTGGCCTAGCGGAACAAGAGACCCAGTACTTC
cdr3_aa: CSATGLAEQETQYF

d_call: TRBD1
v_call: TRBV30
j_call: TRBJ2-1
clone_size: -
cdr3_length: 11
cdr3_nt: TGTGCTGGAGCGAGGGGGCATGAGCAGTTCTTC
cdr3_aa: CAGARGHEQFF

d_call: TRBD2
v_call: TRBV4-1
j_call: TRBJ2-3
clone_size: -
cdr3_length: 13
cdr3_nt: TGCGCCAGCTCCAGCGGGAACACAGATACGCAGTATTTT
cdr3_aa: CASSSGNTDTQYF

d_call: TRBD2
v_call: TRBV24-1
j_call: TRBJ2-1
clone_size: -
cdr3_length: 17
cdr3_nt: TGTGCCACCAGTGACTCGGGACTAGCGGGATCTGGCAATGAGCAGTTCTTC
cdr3_aa: CATSDSGLAGSGNEQFF

d_call: -
v_call: TRBV11-2
j_call: TRBJ2-7
clone_size: -
cdr3_length: 13
cdr3_nt: TGTGCCAGCAGCTTCTCGGAGCTGGGCAAGGAGTACTTC
cdr3_aa: CASSFSELGKEYF

d_call: -
v_call: TRBV29-1
j_call: TRBJ2-5
clone_size: -
cdr3_length: 13
cdr3_nt: TGCAGCGTTGGTGACGCTGCCAAAGAGACCCAGTACTTC
cdr3_aa: CSVGDAAKETQYF

d_call: -
v_call: TRBV9
j_call: TRBJ2-3
clone_size: few
cdr3_length: 16
cdr3_nt: TGTGCCAGCAGCCCCTTTGGCGGCGGCGCCACAGATACGCAGTATTTT
cdr3_aa: CASSPFGGGATDTQYF

d_call: -
v_call: TRBV25-1
j_call: TRBJ1-4
clone_size: once
cdr3_length: 14
cdr3_nt: TGTGCCAGCAGTGATGGGATGGCTGGCGAAAAACTGTTTTTT
cdr3_aa: CASSDGMAGEKLFF

d_call: -
v_call: TRBV5-4
j_call: TRBJ2-7
clone_size: -
cdr3_length: 13
cdr3_nt: TGTGCCAGCAGCTCTCTCGAGGGCTACGAGCAGTACTTC
cdr3_aa: CASSSLEGYEQYF

d_call: -
v_call: TRBV5-4
j_call: TRBJ1-2
clone_size: -
cdr3_length: 15
cdr3_nt: TGTGCCAGCAGCCCGGAGGGGGGGCGGTTCCGTGGCTACACCTTC
cdr3_aa: CASSPEGGRFRGYTF

d_call: -
v_call: TRBV2
j_call: TRBJ2-2
clone_size: -
cdr3_length: 13
cdr3_nt: TGTGCCAGCAGTGGAAGGGCCACCGGGGAGCTGTTTTTT
cdr3_aa: CASSGRATGELFF

d_call: -
v_call: TRBV7-2
j_call: TRBJ2-1
clone_size: -
cdr3_length: 16
cdr3_nt: TGTGCCAGCAGCCTAGGCCTCGGCCCCATCAGGAATGAGCAGTTCTTC
cdr3_aa: CASSLGLGPIRNEQFF

d_call: TRBD2
v_call: TRBV5-1
j_call: TRBJ2-2
clone_size: -
cdr3_length: 15
cdr3_nt: TGCGCCAGCAGCCGAGCGGGAGCGAACACCGGGGAGCTGTTTTTT
cdr3_aa: CASSRAGANTGELFF

d_call: -
v_call: TRBV6-6
j_call: TRBJ2-1
clone_size: -
cdr3_length: 13
cdr3_nt: TGTGCCAGCAGTTACTCAGCCAGGAGCGAGCAGTTCTTC
cdr3_aa: CASSYSARSEQFF

d_call: -
v_call: TRBV19
j_call: TRBJ2-1
clone_size: -
cdr3_length: 14
cdr3_nt: TGTGCCAGTAGTATGACGTGGGGAGACAATGAGCAGTTCTTC
cdr3_aa: CASSMTWGDNEQFF

d_call: -
v_call: TRBV6-5
j_call: TRBJ2-1
clone_size: -
cdr3_length: 14
cdr3_nt: TGTGCCAGCAGTTTAGAGGGGGCCTACAATGAGCAGTTCTTC
cdr3_aa: CASSLEGAYNEQFF

d_call: -
v_call: TRBV3-1
j_call: TRBJ2-1
clone_size: -
cdr3_length: 13
cdr3_nt: TGTGCCAGCAGCCAGCGTAGCGTCAATGAGCAGTTCTTC
cdr3_aa: CASSQRSVNEQFF

d_call: TRBD2
v_call: TRBV7-2
j_call: TRBJ2-5
clone_size: once
cdr3_length: 18
cdr3_nt: TGTGCCAGCAGCCTGGGACTAGCGGGACCCCCGGGTCTGGAGACCCAGTACTTC
cdr3_aa: CASSLGLAGPPGLETQYF

d_call: -
v_call: TRBV4-2
j_call: TRBJ2-5
clone_size: -
cdr3_length: 17
cdr3_nt: TGTGCCAGCAGCCAAGATCGGCCTTCTGGGTACCAAGAGACCCAGTACTTC
cdr3_aa: CASSQDRPSGYQETQYF